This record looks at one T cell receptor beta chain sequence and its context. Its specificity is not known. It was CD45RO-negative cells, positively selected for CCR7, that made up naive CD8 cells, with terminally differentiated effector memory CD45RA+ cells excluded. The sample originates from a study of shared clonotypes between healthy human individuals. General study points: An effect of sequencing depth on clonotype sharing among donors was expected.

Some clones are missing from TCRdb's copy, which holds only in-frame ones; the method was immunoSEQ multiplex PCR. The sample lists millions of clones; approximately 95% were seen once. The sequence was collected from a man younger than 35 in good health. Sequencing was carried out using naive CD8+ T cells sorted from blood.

The CDR3 reads CASSVVFSNSKETQYF. The CDR3 nucleotides read TGTGCCAGCAGCGTAGTTTTTTCGAACAGTAAGGAGACCCAGTACTTC. This chain links TRBV9 with TRBJ2-5, with no clear D. This CDR3 spans 16 amino acids. Germline lookup yields CDR1 SGDLS and CDR2 YYNGEE. The V end was cut by 0 bases, the J end by 5 bases, with 17 bases between.